The 14 T cell receptor beta chains below come from one sample, sequenced in a study of T cell repertoires in cytomegalovirus infection. From the reads, TCRdb called clonotypes with MiXCR, one entry per CDR3 protein. The sample lists 70,000 to 85,000 distinct CDR3 sequences; 40% were seen once. Their antigens remain unidentified. This sample comprised CD8+ T cells from cultured PBMCs, obtained from culture after CMV antigen stimulation. The receptors originated from a human donor in good health (CMV status not recorded). Some clones in this sample may be carry-over from other donors' samples.

The table lists this clonotype with a few counts. V is TRBV27 and J is TRBJ2-7; the D is unclear. The germline gives CDR1 MNHEY, CDR2 SMNVEV (reference sequence). The CDR3 has 14 amino acids. Trimming cost V 6 bases and J 4 bases, with 16 bases left between them. The CDR3 sequence is CASSLPGNLYEQYF. For the CDR3, the DNA is TGTGCCAGCAGCTTGCCAGGAAACCTATACGAGCAGTACTTC.

V gene TRBV5-1 combines with J gene TRBJ2-7; perhaps D is TRBD1 or TRBD2 (5 bases each). The V gene lost 2 bases and the J gene lost 1 base, with 13 bases spanning the gap. Germline V gene data show CDR1 as SGHRS and CDR2 as YFSETQ. CDR3 length: 15 residues. The CDR3 protein is CASSLVGDGSYEQYF. For the CDR3, the DNA is TGCGCCAGCAGCTTAGTGGGGGACGGGTCCTACGAGCAGTACTTC.

In the case of this clonotype: One junction end does not reproduce the germline sequence, and a read error may be involved. The chain uses TRBV7-7 and TRBJ2-1, with TRBD2 as a possible D gene (7 bases). This CDR3 has 18 amino acids. In germline, CDR1 is SSHAT, CDR2 FNYEAQ (reference sequence). CDR3 region: CASSFPGGGGESYNEQFF. In DNA form, the CDR3 reads TGTGCTAGCAGCTTCCCCGGGGGCGGGGGTGAATCCTACAATGAGCAGTTCTTC.

This clonotype has more than one count but fewer than ten. V usage is TRBV5-6 and J usage is TRBJ1-2; TRBD1 matches at 8 bases. J was trimmed by 6 bases and V by 3 bases; bases with no gene match: 4. This CDR3 is 13 amino acids long. The germline V gene encodes CDR1 SGHDT and CDR2 YYEEEE. The chain's CDR3 is CASSSDRVHGYTF. CDR3 DNA sequence: TGTGCCAGCAGCTCGGACAGGGTCCATGGCTACACCTTC.

This clonotype showed up just a few times. This chain connects TRBV7-9 to TRBJ2-3; D might be TRBD2 (7 bases). Trimming pared 3 bases from V and 0 bases from J, leaving 25 bases between. Germline CDR1 reads SEHNR; CDR2 reads FQNEAQ (reference sequence). The CDR3 extends over 20 amino acids. For the CDR3, the DNA is TGTGCCAGCAGCTTTTACGGGACGGGGGGCCCAATACGGAGCACAGATACGCAGTATTTT. Amino acids: CASSFYGTGGPIRSTDTQYF.

The V gene is TRBV7-2, the J gene TRBJ2-2, with a possible D match to TRBD1 (6 bases). Germline V gene sequence: CDR1 SGHTA, CDR2 FQGNSA. V lost 1 base, J lost 4 bases, and 13 bases lay in between. The CDR3 spans 16 residues. CDR3 amino acids: CASSLVSQGVTGELFF. The CDR3 DNA reads as TGTGCCAGCAGCTTAGTATCACAGGGCGTCACCGGGGAGCTGTTTTTT.

This clonotype appeared a few times. This rearrangement joins TRBV4-3 to TRBJ2-7; D uncertain. The length of the CDR3 is 15 residues. The ends were cut back, 0 bases at V and 3 bases at J, with 12 bases in the middle. Germline loops: CDR1 LGHNA, CDR2 YSLEER. The CDR3 DNA reads TGCGCCAGCAGCCAAGATCTAGGCAGCTACTACGAGCAGTACTTC. The encoded protein is CASSQDLGSYYEQYF.

The CDR3 nucleotides read TGTGCCAGCAGCTTTGGACAGGGTAGTCCGACCTACAATGAGCAGTTCTTC. Translation: CASSFGQGSPTYNEQFF. V usage is TRBV7-8 and J usage is TRBJ2-1; 8 nucleotides line up with TRBD1. This CDR3 contains 17 residues. Germline assignment: CDR1 SGHVS and CDR2 FQNEAQ. V lost 3 bases and J lost 2; bases outside the gene matches: 9.

The rearrangement uses TRBV27 and TRBJ2-7; D is uncertain. V lost 3 bases to trimming and J lost 3 bases, with 9 bases between them. The CDR3 is 13 amino acids. CDR1 is MNHEY, CDR2 SMNVEV, per germline (reference sequence). The CDR3 region has the DNA TGTGCCAGCAGTTTTTCGCCTAGCTACGAGCAGTACTTC. Its protein is CASSFSPSYEQYF.

This clonotype was counted only a few times. The chain joins TRBV6-1 to TRBJ2-5, with a tentative D call TRBD2 (6 bases). CDR1 MNHNS and CDR2 SASEGT come from the germline V gene. This CDR3 region has 17 residues. V lost 3 bases to trimming and J lost 5 bases, with 22 bases between them. CDR3 amino acids: CASSESALEQGGETQYF. The CDR3 nucleotides are TGTGCCAGCAGTGAGTCTGCTCTTGAGCAGGGAGGCGAGACCCAGTACTTC.

This clonotype appeared once. The chain employs TRBV27 and TRBJ1-2; TRBD1 matches at 10 bases. The length of the CDR3 is 17 residues. With V trimmed by 5 bases and J by 4 bases, 13 bases remained unmatched. CDR1 and CDR2 from the germline V gene are MNHEY and SMNVEV (reference sequence). DNA of the CDR3: TGTGCCAGCAGTCTAGGGACAGGGGCTAGGGTAGTCTATGGCTACACCTTC. The encoded protein is CASSLGTGARVVYGYTF.

The rearrangement uses TRBV4-2 and TRBJ1-1; D not resolved. The CDR3 runs to 14 residues. Germline CDR1 is LGHNA and CDR2 is YNFKEQ. Trimming cost V 4 bases and J 4 bases, with 13 bases left between them. CDR3: CASSPEGRGTEAFF. The CDR3 nucleotides read TGTGCCAGCAGCCCCGAAGGGCGTGGCACTGAAGCTTTCTTT.

This chain connects TRBV27 to TRBJ1-5, with D tentatively TRBD1 (5 bases). Per germline, CDR1 MNHEY and CDR2 SMNVEV (reference sequence). The CDR3 is made up of 14 amino acids. The V end was cut by 8 bases, the J end by 3 bases, with 14 bases between. Here the CDR3 DNA reads TGTGCCAGCGCCTATGGGGGGAACAATCAGCCCCAGCATTTT. This codes for CASAYGGNNQPQHF.

The chain is built from TRBV19 and TRBJ2-1, with TRBD2 identical over 10 bases. V was clipped by 1 base and J by 5 bases; unmatched bases: 2. Germline V gene lookup returns CDR1 LNHDA and CDR2 SQIVND (reference sequence). This CDR3 has 15 amino acids. CDR3 residues: CASSIASGGHNEQFF. The CDR3 region has the DNA TGTGCCAGTAGTATAGCTAGCGGGGGTCACAATGAGCAGTTCTTC.